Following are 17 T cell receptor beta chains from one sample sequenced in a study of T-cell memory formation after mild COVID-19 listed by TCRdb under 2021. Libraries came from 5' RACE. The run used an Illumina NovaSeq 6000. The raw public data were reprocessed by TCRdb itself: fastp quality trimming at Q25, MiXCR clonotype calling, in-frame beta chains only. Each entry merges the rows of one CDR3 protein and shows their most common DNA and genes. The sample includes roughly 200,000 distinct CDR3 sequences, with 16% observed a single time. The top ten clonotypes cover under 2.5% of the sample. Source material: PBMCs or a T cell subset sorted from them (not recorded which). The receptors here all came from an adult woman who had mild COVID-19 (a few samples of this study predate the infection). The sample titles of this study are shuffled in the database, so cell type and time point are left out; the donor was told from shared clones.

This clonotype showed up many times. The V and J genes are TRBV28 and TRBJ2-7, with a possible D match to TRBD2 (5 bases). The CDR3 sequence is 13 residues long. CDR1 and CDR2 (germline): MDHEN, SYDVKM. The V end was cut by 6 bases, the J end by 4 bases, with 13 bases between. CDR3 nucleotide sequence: TGTGCCAGCAGGCCCCGCCCGGGATACGAGCAGTACTTC. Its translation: CASRPRPGYEQYF.

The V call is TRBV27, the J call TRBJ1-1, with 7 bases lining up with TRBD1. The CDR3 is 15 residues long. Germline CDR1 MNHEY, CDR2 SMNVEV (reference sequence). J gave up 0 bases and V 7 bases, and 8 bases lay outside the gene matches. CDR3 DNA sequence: TGTGCCAGCACCCCCTCGGGACAGATGAACACTGAAGCTTTCTTT. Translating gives CASTPSGQMNTEAFF.

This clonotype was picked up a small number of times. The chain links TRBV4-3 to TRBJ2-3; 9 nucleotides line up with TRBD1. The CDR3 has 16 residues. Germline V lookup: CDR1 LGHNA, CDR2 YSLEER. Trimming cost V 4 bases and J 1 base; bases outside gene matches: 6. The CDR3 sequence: CASSPDRTGGTDTQYF. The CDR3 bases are TGCGCCAGCAGCCCGGACCGGACAGGGGGCACAGATACGCAGTATTTT.

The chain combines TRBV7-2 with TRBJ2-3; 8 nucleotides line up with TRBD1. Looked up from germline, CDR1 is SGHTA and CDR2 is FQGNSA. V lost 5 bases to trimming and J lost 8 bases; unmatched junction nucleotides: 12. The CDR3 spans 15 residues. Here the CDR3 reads CASSPYGQGTSTQYF. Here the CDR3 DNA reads TGTGCCAGCAGCCCCTACGGACAGGGTACCTCTACGCAGTATTTT.

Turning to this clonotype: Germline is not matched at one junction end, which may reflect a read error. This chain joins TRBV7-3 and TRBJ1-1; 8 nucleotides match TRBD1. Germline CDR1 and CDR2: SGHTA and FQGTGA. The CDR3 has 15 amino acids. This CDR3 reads CASSLTGGMNTEAFF. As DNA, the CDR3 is TGTGCCAGCAGCCTAACAGGGGGGATGAACACTGAAGCTTTCTTT.

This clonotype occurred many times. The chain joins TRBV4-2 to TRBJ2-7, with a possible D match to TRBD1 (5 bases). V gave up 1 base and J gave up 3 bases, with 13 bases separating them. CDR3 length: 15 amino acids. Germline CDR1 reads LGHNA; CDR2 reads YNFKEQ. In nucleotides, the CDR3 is TGTGCCAGCAGCCAAGGGTCCCAGGGAAACTACGAGCAGTACTTC. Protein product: CASSQGSQGNYEQYF.

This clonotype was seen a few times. As DNA, the CDR3 is TGTGCCAGCAGCACCCAGGGAGAGGACACCGGGGAGCTGTTTTTT. It is translated as CASSTQGEDTGELFF. The chain couples TRBV21-1 to TRBJ2-2; the table gives TRBD1 as D, unverified against the DNA. TRBV21-1 is a known pseudogene. The CDR3 is 15 amino acids.

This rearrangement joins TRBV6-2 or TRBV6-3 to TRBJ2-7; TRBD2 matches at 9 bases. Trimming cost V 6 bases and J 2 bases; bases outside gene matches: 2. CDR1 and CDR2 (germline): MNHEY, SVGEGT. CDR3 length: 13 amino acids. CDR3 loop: CASRRTSAYEQYF. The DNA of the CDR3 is TGTGCCAGCAGGAGGACTAGCGCCTACGAGCAGTACTTC.

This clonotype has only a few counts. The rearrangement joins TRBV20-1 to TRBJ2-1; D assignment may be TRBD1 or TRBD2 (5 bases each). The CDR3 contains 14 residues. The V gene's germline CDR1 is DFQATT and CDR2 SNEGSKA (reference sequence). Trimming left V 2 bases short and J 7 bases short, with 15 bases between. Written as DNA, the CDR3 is TGCAGTGCTAGATACGGGACCTCATCAAATGAGCAGTTCTTC. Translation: CSARYGTSSNEQFF.

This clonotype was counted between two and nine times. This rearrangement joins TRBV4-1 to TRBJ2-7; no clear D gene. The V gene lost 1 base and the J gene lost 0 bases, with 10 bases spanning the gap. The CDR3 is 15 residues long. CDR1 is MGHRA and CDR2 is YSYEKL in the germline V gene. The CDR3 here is CASSQGSVSSYEQYF. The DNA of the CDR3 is TGCGCCAGCAGCCAAGGGTCGGTGAGCTCCTACGAGCAGTACTTC.

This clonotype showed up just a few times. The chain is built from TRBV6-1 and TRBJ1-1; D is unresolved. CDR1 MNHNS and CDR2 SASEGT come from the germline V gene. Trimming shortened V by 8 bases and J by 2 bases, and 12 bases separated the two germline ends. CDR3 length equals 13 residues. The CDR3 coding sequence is TGTGCCAGCCGGGCAGGCGGAAACACTGAAGCTTTCTTT. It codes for CASRAGGNTEAFF.

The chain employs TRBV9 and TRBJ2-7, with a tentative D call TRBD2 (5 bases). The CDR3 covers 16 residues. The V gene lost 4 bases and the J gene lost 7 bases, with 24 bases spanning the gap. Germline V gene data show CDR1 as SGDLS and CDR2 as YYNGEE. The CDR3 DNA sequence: TGTGCCAGCAGCCCCCGGGGATTAGCGATAGTGAGTGAGCAGTACTTC. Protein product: CASSPRGLAIVSEQYF. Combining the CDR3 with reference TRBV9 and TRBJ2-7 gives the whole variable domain DSGVTQTPKHLITATGQRVTLRCSPRSGDLSVYWYQQSLDQGLQFLIQYYNGEERAKGNILERFSAQQFPDLHSELNLSSLELGDSALYFCASSPRGLAIVSEQYFGPGTRLTVT.

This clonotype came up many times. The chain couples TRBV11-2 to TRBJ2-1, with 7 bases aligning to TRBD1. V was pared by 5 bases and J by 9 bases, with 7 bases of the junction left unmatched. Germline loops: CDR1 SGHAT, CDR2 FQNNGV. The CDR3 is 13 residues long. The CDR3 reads CASSPTGWVEQFF. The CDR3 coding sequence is TGTGCCAGCAGCCCGACAGGGTGGGTTGAGCAGTTCTTC.

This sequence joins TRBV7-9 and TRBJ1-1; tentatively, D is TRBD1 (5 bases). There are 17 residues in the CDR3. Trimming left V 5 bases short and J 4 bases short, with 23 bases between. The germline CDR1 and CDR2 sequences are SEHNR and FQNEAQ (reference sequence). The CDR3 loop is CASSAHLGGGGPTEAFF. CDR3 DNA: TGTGCCAGCAGCGCTCACCTGGGAGGTGGGGGACCCACTGAAGCTTTCTTT.

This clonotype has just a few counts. The CDR3 spells CASSLIQADTQYF. CDR3 sequence (DNA): TGTGCCAGCTCACTCATACAGGCAGATACGCAGTATTTT. The chain joins TRBV18 to TRBJ2-3, with TRBD1 as a possible D gene (5 bases). The germline gives CDR1 KGHSH, CDR2 LQKENI. V was clipped by 4 bases and J by 4 bases, with 9 bases between them. CDR3 length: 13 residues. Full variable domain (outside the CDR3, taken from reference TRBV18 and TRBJ2-3): NAGVMQNPRHLVRRRGQEARLRCSPMKGHSHVYWYRQLPEEGLKFMVYLQKENIIDESGMPKERFSAEFPKEGPSILRIQQVVRGDSAAYFCASSLIQADTQYFGPGTRLTVL.

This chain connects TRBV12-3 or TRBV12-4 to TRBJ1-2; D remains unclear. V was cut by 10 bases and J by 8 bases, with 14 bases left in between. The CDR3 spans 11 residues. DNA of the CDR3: TGTGCCACCAATCGAGGCGGCGGCTACACCTTC. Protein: CATNRGGGYTF.

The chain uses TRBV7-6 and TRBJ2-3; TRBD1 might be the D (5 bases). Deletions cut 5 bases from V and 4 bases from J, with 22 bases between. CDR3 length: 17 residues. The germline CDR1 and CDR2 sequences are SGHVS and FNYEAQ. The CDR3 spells CASSQPRGLDNADTQYF. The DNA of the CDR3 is TGTGCCAGCAGCCAGCCTAGGGGATTGGACAACGCAGATACGCAGTATTTT. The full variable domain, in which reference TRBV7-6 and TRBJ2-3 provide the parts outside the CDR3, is GAGVSQSPRYKVTKRGQDVALRCDPISGHVSLYWYRQALGQGPEFLTYFNYEAQQDKSGLPNDRFSAERPEGSISTLTIQRTEQRDSAMYRCASSQPRGLDNADTQYFGPGTRLTVL.